The next 9 T cell receptor beta chains were all read from a single sample in a study of blood T cell repertoires in COVID-19. This table comes from immunoSEQ multiplex PCR, and its TCRdb copy is limited to in-frame clones, with some not included. Among roughly 200,000 clones, approximately 85% were seen once, and the ten largest hold 3% to 4%. The material sequenced was peripheral blood. The source of these receptors is a man aged 55 to 69 with acute or convalescent COVID-19.

This clone was seen more than once but under ten times. The chain couples TRBV5-1 to TRBJ2-3; D uncertain. The CDR3 covers 13 residues. The V end was cut by 0 bases, the J end by 7 bases, with 9 bases between. Germline assignment: CDR1 SGHRS and CDR2 YFSETQ. This CDR3 is CASSLEVGNTQYF. The CDR3 nucleotides are TGCGCCAGCAGCTTGGAAGTTGGCAATACGCAGTATTTT.

This chain joins TRBV28 and TRBJ2-3, with 16 bases fitting TRBD2. J was trimmed by 6 bases and V by 6 bases; bases with no gene match: 3. CDR3 length: 15 residues. Germline CDR1 MDHEN, CDR2 SYDVKM. CDR3 region: CASSTGLAGGDTQYF. The DNA for the CDR3 is TGTGCCAGCAGCACGGGACTAGCGGGAGGGGATACGCAGTATTTT.

This chain connects TRBV28 to TRBJ2-7; 7 nucleotides line up with TRBD1. In germline, CDR1 is MDHEN, CDR2 SYDVKM. With V trimmed by 6 bases and J by 6 bases, 2 bases remained unmatched. The CDR3 sequence is 11 residues long. For the CDR3, the DNA is TGTGCCAGCAGCCACAGGGGCGAGCAGTACTTC. It codes for CASSHRGEQYF.

The chain is built from TRBV14 and TRBJ2-7; D possibly corresponds to TRBD1 (5 bases). The CDR3 covers 13 residues. V was shortened by 4 bases and J by 7 bases, with 14 bases between the two germline ends. The germline CDR1 and CDR2 sequences are SGHDN and FVKESK. This CDR3 reads CASSPFQGFEQYF. In DNA, the CDR3 is TGTGCCAGCAGCCCTTTCCAGGGTTTTGAGCAGTACTTC.

The chain is built from TRBV18 and TRBJ2-7; 8 nucleotides align to TRBD2. The CDR3 loop spans 14 amino acids. Germline V lookup: CDR1 KGHSH, CDR2 LQKENI. The J segment lost 6 bases and the V segment lost 6 bases, leaving 10 bases of the junction unmatched. The chain's CDR3 is CASSAGTRLSEQYF. In nucleotides, the CDR3 is TGTGCCAGCTCTGCCGGGACTAGGTTATCCGAGCAGTACTTC. Looking up the rest from reference TRBV18 and TRBJ2-7 gives the full variable domain: NAGVMQNPRHLVRRRGQEARLRCSPMKGHSHVYWYRQLPEEGLKFMVYLQKENIIDESGMPKERFSAEFPKEGPSILRIQQVVRGDSAAYFCASSAGTRLSEQYFGPGTRLTVT.

This clone was observed many times. The CDR3 reads CASSPSGTSSQLEFF. As DNA, the CDR3 is TGTGCCAGTAGTCCCAGTGGGACTAGCTCCCAGTTGGAGTTCTTC. The V call is TRBV19, the J call TRBJ2-1, with 9 bases identical to TRBD2. Germline loops: CDR1 LNHDA, CDR2 SQIVND (reference sequence). The CDR3 is made up of 15 amino acids. Trimming took 5 bases from V and 14 from J; bases not matched to a gene: 16.

V is TRBV7-9 and J is TRBJ2-2, with D perhaps matching TRBD2 (5 bases). Trimming removed 6 bases at V and 5 bases at J, with 10 bases between. Germline values: CDR1 SEHNR, CDR2 FQNEAQ (reference sequence). The CDR3 is 13 amino acids. The CDR3 region is CASRLSGTGELFF. CDR3 DNA sequence: TGTGCCAGCAGATTATCGGGAACCGGGGAGCTGTTTTTT.

This clone was seen just once. V is TRBV29-1 and J is TRBJ2-7; 7 positions agree with TRBD2. J was trimmed by 2 bases and V by 6 bases; bases with no gene match: 4. This CDR3 comprises 12 residues. Germline values: CDR1 SQVTM, CDR2 ANQGSEA. As DNA, the CDR3 is TGCAGCGTGGTCGGACTAGCCTACGAGCAGTACTTC. Translation gives CSVVGLAYEQYF.

The rearrangement links TRBV2 to TRBJ2-1; weak D call: TRBD1 (6 bases). The V end was cut by 8 bases, the J end by 3 bases, with 14 bases between. CDR3 length equals 14 residues. Germline CDR1 SNHLY, CDR2 FYNNEI. As DNA, the CDR3 is TGTGCCAGCGTGCTGGACAGAGACTACAATGAGCAGTTCTTC. This encodes CASVLDRDYNEQFF.